This T cell receptor beta chain was identified in a study of T cell repertoires in cytomegalovirus infection. General observations from the study: HLA-C-restricted CMV clonotypes gave the most frequent clonotype in two of eight donors.

Germline V CDR1 and CDR2: SGHNT, YYREEE (reference sequence). This CDR3 is built from 15 residues. J gave up 0 bases and V 3 bases, and 2 bases lay outside the gene matches. Only a few counts were recorded for this clonotype. Its antigen remains unknown. TCRdb fed the reads into MiXCR, producing one record per CDR3 protein. The sample carries about 900,000 distinct CDR3 sequences, approximately 30% recorded once. This TCR was recovered from a human donor in good health (CMV status not recorded). Some clones in this sample may be carry-over from other donors' samples. V and J are TRBV5-4 and TRBJ1-1; 10 nucleotides agree with TRBD1. The input for sequencing was cultured CD8+ T cells from PBMCs, taken from culture after CMV antigen stimulation. For the CDR3, the DNA is TGTGCCAGCAGCTGGGACAGGGGTGTGAACACTGAAGCTTTCTTT. This sequence encodes CASSWDRGVNTEAFF.